The entry below gives a single T cell receptor (beta chain) sequence along with its context. This sample was taken from a study of blood T cell repertoires in COVID-19. Study in general: Acute and convalescent COVID-19 specimens originated in the United States, Italy and Spain. Nucleic acid was either cDNA or gDNA, and it came from T cells, B-cell-depleted T cells, or PBMCs.

This CDR3 spans 15 amino acids. Germline V gene sequence: CDR1 MDHEN, CDR2 SYDVKM. V was cut by 2 bases and J by 3 bases, with 14 bases left in between. In the authors' workflow: Amplifying reference gene primers gave estimates of nucleated cell counts. Generated by immunoSEQ multiplex PCR, the TCRdb table keeps only in-frame clones and is missing some. V and J calls and clone size are those listed in that table; D and trimming were worked out from the DNA. The sample carries about 220,000 clones, roughly 84% recorded once. The receptor was isolated from a woman of 80 years or more with acute or convalescent COVID-19. Sequenced sample: peripheral blood. The gene calls are TRBV28 and TRBJ2-7, with D possibly being TRBD2 (7 bases). CDR3 sequence: CASSLGGAPVYEQYF. The CDR3 coding sequence is TGTGCCAGCAGTTTAGGGGGGGCGCCGGTCTACGAGCAGTACTTC.